Presented here are 10 T cell receptor beta chains from one specimen sequenced in a study of neurological immune-mediated disorders. TCRdb redid the calling of the 5' RACE reads with MiXCR, one entry per CDR3 protein. The sample consists of roughly 60,000 distinct CDR3 sequences, roughly 4% of them appearing once. Sequenced input: PBMCs. Receptors originate from a woman aged 45-65 years with multiple sclerosis.

J is TRBJ1-1 and V is TRBV12-5; D call uncertain. The V end lost 2 bases, the J end lost 5 bases, and 6 bases lay between the germline ends. The CDR3 extends over 12 amino acids. The germline CDR1 and CDR2 sequences are LGHNT and FRNRAP. This chain's CDR3 is CASGLPKTEAFF. In DNA form, the CDR3 reads TGTGCTAGTGGTTTGCCAAAGACTGAAGCTTTCTTT.

This clonotype appeared many times. The genes are TRBV7-9 and TRBJ1-1; D is uncertain. CDR1 and CDR2 from the germline V gene are SEHNR and FQNEAQ (reference sequence). The CDR3 spans 13 residues. With 1 base removed from V and 4 bases from J, the gap between germline ends came to 7 bases. For the CDR3, the DNA is TGTGCCAGCAGCTTAGGGCGGACCACTGAAGCTTTCTTT. Amino acid sequence: CASSLGRTTEAFF.

This clonotype appeared many times. This chain joins TRBV24-1 and TRBJ2-5; D is undetermined. This CDR3 is 14 amino acids long. V was cut by 3 bases and J by 6 bases, with 13 bases left in between. Germline CDR1 and CDR2: KGHDR and SFDVKD. CDR3: CATSDPPDWKTQYF. The CDR3 DNA reads TGTGCCACCAGTGATCCCCCTGACTGGAAGACCCAGTACTTC.

This clonotype was detected only a few times. V is TRBV7-2 and J is TRBJ2-1, with 8 bases identical to TRBD2. The trim removed 6 bases at V and 6 bases at J, leaving 10 bases unmatched. Germline CDR1 and CDR2: SGHTA and FQGNSA. The CDR3 consists of 15 residues. CDR3 protein: CASSPVSGRSNEQFF. The DNA of the CDR3 is TGTGCCAGCAGTCCCGTAAGCGGGAGATCCAATGAGCAGTTCTTC.

V gene TRBV20-1 combines with J gene TRBJ2-1; TRBD2 aligns across 11 bases. Trimming at V came to 0 bases and at J to 4 bases, leaving 5 bases not matched to a gene. In germline, CDR1 is DFQATT, CDR2 SNEGSKA (reference sequence). The CDR3 is 16 residues long. The CDR3 sequence: CSARDRTSGQYNEQFF. CDR3 in DNA: TGCAGTGCTAGAGATCGGACTAGCGGGCAATACAATGAGCAGTTCTTC.

This clonotype was seen only a few times. This chain uses TRBV10-3 with TRBJ1-1, with D possibly being TRBD1 (6 bases). From germline, CDR1 is ENHRY and CDR2 SYGVKD. V was pared by 0 bases and J by 1 base, with 15 bases between. The CDR3 sequence is 17 residues long. DNA for the CDR3: TGTGCCATCAGTGAGTCCCGGACAGCTCAAAGGAACACTGAAGCTTTCTTT. Translated: CAISESRTAQRNTEAFF.

Remarks on this clonotype: This clone may be a read error of a much larger clone one base away. The gene calls are TRBV5-1 and TRBJ2-7; D gene ambiguous. The germline V gene encodes CDR1 SGHRS and CDR2 YFSETQ. The V and J ends lost 4 bases and 2 bases respectively, with 10 bases between them. The CDR3 runs 13 residues. CDR3 nucleotides: TGCGCCAGCAGCCTGGAACTGACCTACGAGCAGTACTTC. Its translation: CASSLELTYEQYF. The complete variable domain, with remaining parts taken from reference TRBV5-1 and TRBJ2-7, reads KAGVTQTPRYLIKTRGQQVTLSCSPISGHRSVSWYQQTPGQGLQFLFEYFSETQRNKGNFPGRFSGRQFSNSRSEMNVSTLELGDSALYLCASSLELTYEQYFGPGTRLTVT.

This clonotype was observed a few times. CDR3 loop: CSARRGGFYEQYF. DNA for the CDR3: TGCAGTGCTCGACGGGGGGGGTTTTACGAGCAGTACTTC. V is TRBV20-1 and J is TRBJ2-7, with 8 positions matching TRBD2. J was trimmed by 4 bases and V by 5 bases; bases with no gene match: 7. Looked up from germline, CDR1 is DFQATT and CDR2 is SNEGSKA (reference sequence). This CDR3 contains 13 residues.

This clonotype was recorded many times. The V gene is TRBV29-1, the J gene TRBJ1-1, with 8 positions matching TRBD1. V lost 0 bases to trimming and J lost 0 bases; unmatched junction nucleotides: 12. This CDR3 has 18 residues. Per the germline V gene, CDR1 is SQVTM and CDR2 is ANQGSEA. The CDR3 DNA follows: TGCAGCGTTGAAGAATGGAGGACAGGGCTGGGGATGAACACTGAAGCTTTCTTT. Translating gives CSVEEWRTGLGMNTEAFF.

This clonotype occurred many times. The V gene is TRBV24-1, the J gene TRBJ2-1; TRBD1 aligns across 11 bases. The germline gives CDR1 KGHDR, CDR2 SFDVKD. The CDR3 length is 13 residues. With 5 bases clipped from V and 8 bases from J, the junction kept 1 base outside the gene matches. The CDR3 region is CATSGDRGDEQFF. DNA of the CDR3: TGTGCCACCAGTGGGGACAGGGGGGATGAGCAGTTCTTC.